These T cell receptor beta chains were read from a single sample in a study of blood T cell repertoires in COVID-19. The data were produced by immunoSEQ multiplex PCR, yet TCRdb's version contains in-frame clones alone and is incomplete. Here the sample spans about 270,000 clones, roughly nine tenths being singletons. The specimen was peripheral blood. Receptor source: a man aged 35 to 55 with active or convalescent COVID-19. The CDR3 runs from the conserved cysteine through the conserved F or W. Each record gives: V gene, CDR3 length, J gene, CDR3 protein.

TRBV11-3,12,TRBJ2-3,CASSLNRDTQYF
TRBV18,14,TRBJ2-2,CASSQDTLTGELFF
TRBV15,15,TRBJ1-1,CATSREPGDRTGAFF
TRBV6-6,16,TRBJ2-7,CASRPTSGASSYEQYF
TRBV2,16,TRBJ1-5,CASSVLGARGNQPQHF
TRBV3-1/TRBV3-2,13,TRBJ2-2,CASSLRSGGELFF
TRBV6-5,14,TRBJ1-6,CASRTGGWDSPLHF
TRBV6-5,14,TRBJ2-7,CASLQGDIAYEQYF
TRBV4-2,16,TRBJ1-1,CASSQDVQEKNTEAFF
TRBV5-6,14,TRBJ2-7,CASSQGKPSYEQYF
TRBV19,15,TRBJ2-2,CASSIWTGGTGELFF
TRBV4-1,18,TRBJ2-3,CASSRGLAGAYSTDTQYF
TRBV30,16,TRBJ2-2,CAWKPTDRVNTGELFF
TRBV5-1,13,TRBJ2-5,CASSIDTQETQYF
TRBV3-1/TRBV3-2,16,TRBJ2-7,CASSQHPGSSSYEQYF
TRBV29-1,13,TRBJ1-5,CSVASGLDQPQHF
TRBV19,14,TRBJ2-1,CASSIARGYNEQFF
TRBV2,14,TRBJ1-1,CASSGRVMNTEAFF
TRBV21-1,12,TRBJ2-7,CASSKGECEQYF
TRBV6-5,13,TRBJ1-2,CASSTGELRGYTF
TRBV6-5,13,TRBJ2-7,CASSRDRDYEQYF
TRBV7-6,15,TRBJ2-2,CASSLAGGRTGELFF
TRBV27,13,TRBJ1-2,CASSLWGGGGYTF
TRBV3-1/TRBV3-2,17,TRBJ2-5,CASSQDRGGRIVETQYF
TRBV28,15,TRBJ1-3,CASSLGGQGGNTIYF
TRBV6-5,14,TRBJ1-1,CASSYVGGGTEAFF
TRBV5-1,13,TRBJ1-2,CASSVGTGEGYTF
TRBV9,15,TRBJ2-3,CASSSPGAPTDTQYF
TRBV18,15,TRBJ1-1,CASSPRGSRTVEAFF
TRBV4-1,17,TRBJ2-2,CASSFPSHRANTGELFF
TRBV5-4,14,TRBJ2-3,CASSLGAGTDTQYF
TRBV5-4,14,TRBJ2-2,CASIPPGNTGELFF
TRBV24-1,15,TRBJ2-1,CATSDWTSGRGEQFF
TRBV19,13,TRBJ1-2,CASSIGTGVGYTF
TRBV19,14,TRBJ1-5,CASGGTGANQPQHF
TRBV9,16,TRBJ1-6,CASSPNDRAYNSPLHF
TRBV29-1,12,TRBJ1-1,CSVLRWNTEAFF
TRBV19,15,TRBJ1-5,CASSYYRGNNQPQHF
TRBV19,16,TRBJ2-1,CASSILRQSSYNEQFF
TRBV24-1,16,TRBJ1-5,CATSDPGQGPNQPQHF